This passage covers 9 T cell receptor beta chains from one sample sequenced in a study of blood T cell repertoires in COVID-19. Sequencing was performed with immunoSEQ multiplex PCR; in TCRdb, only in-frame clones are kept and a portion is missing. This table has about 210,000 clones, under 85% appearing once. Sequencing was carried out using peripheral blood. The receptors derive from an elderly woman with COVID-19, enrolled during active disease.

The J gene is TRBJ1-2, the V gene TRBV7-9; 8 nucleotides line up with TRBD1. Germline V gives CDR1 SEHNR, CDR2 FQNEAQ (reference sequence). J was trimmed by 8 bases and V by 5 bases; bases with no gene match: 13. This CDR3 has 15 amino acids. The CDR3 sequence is CASSTPTGGGEGYTF. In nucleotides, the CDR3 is TGTGCCAGCAGCACCCCAACAGGGGGAGGGGAAGGCTACACCTTC.

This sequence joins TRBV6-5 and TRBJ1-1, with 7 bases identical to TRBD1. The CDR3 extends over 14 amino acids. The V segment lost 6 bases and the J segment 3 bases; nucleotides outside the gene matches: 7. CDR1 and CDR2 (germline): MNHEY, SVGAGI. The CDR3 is CASSKDRVDTEAFF. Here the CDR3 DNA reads TGTGCCAGCAGCAAAGACAGGGTAGACACTGAAGCTTTCTTT.

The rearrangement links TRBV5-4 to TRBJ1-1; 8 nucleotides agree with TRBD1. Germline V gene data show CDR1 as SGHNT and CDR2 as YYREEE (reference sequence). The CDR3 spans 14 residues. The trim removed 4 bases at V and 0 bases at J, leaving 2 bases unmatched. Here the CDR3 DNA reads TGTGCCAGCAGCGTGGACAGGGTGAACACTGAAGCTTTCTTT. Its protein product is CASSVDRVNTEAFF.

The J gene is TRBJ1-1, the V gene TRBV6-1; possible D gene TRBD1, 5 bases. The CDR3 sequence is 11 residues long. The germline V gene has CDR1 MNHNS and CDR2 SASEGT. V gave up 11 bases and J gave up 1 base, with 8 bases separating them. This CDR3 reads CACQGNTEAFF. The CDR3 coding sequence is TGTGCCTGCCAGGGGAACACTGAAGCTTTCTTT.

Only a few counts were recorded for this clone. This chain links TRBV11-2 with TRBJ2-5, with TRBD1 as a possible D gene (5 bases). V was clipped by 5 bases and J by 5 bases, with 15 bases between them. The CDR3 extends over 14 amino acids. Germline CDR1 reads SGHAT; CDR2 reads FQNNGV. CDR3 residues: CASSPRQPRETQYF. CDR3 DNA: TGTGCCAGCAGCCCCCGACAGCCGCGGGAGACCCAGTACTTC. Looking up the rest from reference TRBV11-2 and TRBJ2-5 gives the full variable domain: EAGVAQSPRYKIIEKRQSVAFWCNPISGHATLYWYQQILGQGPKLLIQFQNNGVVDDSQLPKDRFSAERLKGVDSTLKIQPAKLEDSAVYLCASSPRQPRETQYFGPGTRLLVL.

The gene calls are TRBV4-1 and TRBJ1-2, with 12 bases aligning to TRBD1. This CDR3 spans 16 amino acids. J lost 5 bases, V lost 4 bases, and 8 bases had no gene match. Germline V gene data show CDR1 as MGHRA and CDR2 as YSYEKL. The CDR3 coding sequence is TGCGCCAGCAGCCGCCCGGGACAGGGGGCGAGGTATGGCTACACCTTC. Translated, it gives CASSRPGQGARYGYTF.

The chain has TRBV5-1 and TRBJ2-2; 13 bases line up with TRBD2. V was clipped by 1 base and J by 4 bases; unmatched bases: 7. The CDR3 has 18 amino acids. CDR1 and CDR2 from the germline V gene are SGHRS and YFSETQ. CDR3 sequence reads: CASSLRTSGGRGTGELFF. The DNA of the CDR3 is TGCGCCAGCAGCTTGAGGACTAGCGGGGGCCGGGGCACCGGGGAGCTGTTTTTT.

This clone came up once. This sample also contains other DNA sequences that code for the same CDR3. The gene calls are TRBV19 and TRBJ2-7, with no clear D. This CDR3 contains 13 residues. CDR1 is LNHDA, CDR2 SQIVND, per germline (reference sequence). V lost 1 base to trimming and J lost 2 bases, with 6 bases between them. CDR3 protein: CASSIGTAYEQYF. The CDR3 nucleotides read TGTGCCAGTAGTATAGGCACGGCCTACGAGCAGTACTTC.

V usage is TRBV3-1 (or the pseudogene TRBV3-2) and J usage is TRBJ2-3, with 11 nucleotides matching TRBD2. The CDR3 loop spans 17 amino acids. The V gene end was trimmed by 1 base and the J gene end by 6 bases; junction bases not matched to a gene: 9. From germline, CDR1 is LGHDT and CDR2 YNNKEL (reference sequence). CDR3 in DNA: TGTGCCAGCAGCCAAGGAGCTAGCGGGGGGCCTCGCGATACGCAGTATTTT. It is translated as CASSQGASGGPRDTQYF.